This TCR beta chain was sequenced in a study of blood T cell repertoires in COVID-19. As originally analysed: Reference gene primer amplification in the assay estimated nucleated cell counts. TCRdb's copy holds only in-frame clones and misses some; the assay was immunoSEQ multiplex PCR. Clonal size and the V and J genes are those of that table, whereas D and trimming came from the DNA. The repertoire holds under 70,000 clones, with 90% as singletons. Trimming took 4 bases from V and 4 from J; bases not matched to a gene: 14. The germline gives CDR1 SGHDT, CDR2 YYEEEE. The CDR3 spans 16 residues. This chain uses TRBV5-6 with TRBJ2-7, with 7 bases lining up with TRBD2. This TCR was sampled from a man between 60 and 70 years old with active COVID-19. The sample comprised peripheral blood. The CDR3: CASSPTVSGGVYEQYF. CDR3 bases: TGTGCCAGCAGCCCGACTGTCTCGGGAGGCGTGTACGAGCAGTACTTC.